The text below deals with one TCR beta chain. Its antigen remains unidentified. It was with a sample-barcoded 5' primer and a J-beta primer mix that a second PCR of roughly 7 to 12 cycles was run. No fewer than 3 million CDR3-containing paired-end reads came from each sample. One entry per CDR3 protein results from TCRdb running MiXCR on the 5' RACE reads. This sample has about 970,000 distinct CDR3 sequences, with about 51% found just once. These data originate in a study of blood T cells in healthy people across ages. CDR3 length equals 16 residues. Germline CDR1 and CDR2: SGHRS and YFSETQ. V shed 1 base, J shed 4 bases, and the junction held 8 bases outside the gene matches. General study results and limits: The recorded TCR beta diversity per million T cells decreased in a roughly linear manner with age. Fewer expanded clones and more diversity marked long-lived versus aged donors.

The sequence was collected from a woman aged 55-70 years in good health. Sequenced sample: blood. This chain connects TRBV5-1 to TRBJ2-1; 7 positions agree with TRBD2. The CDR3, as DNA: TGCGCCAGCAGCTTGACGAGCGGGAATCAGTACAATGAGCAGTTCTTC. Its translation is CASSLTSGNQYNEQFF.